This paragraph reports one TCR beta chain. The antigen is undetermined. Researchers amplified the TCR beta CDR3 regions from RNA transcripts. In the first-round RT-PCR of the TCR CDR3, the HTBI primer set was used. One entry per CDR3 protein results from TCRdb running MiXCR on the multiplex PCR reads. The data contain approximately 630,000 distinct CDR3 sequences, around 15% of them seen just once; the ten biggest clones take up around 3.9%. This sample is drawn from a study of T cells in Graves' hyperthyroidism and ophthalmopathy. General study points: Progression to ophthalmopathy was predicted a median of approximately 6.4 months early.

This CDR3 is built from 16 residues. Germline CDR1 LGHNA, CDR2 YNFKEQ. Losses at the gene ends were 1 base for V and 8 bases for J; bases not matched to a gene: 10. The origin of this receptor is a woman aged 30 to 39 with Graves' hyperthyroidism. This chain connects TRBV4-2 to TRBJ2-1; TRBD2 matches at 8 bases. The sample consisted of blood. DNA for the CDR3: TGTGCCAGCAGCCAAGCGGCCGGGAGGGCCGGGGATGAGCAGTTCTTC. Translation: CASSQAAGRAGDEQFF.